These 25 T cell receptor beta chains came from one sample sequenced in a study of T cell changes during pregnancy in multiple sclerosis. The data were produced by immunoSEQ multiplex PCR, yet TCRdb's version contains in-frame clones alone and is incomplete. The data contain around 55,000 clones, approximately 94% of them singletons. The sequencing used CD8+ T cells from peripheral blood mononuclear cells, collected in the third trimester of pregnancy. The receptors stem from a female donor with multiple sclerosis, enrolled in a pregnancy study.

V usage is TRBV13 and J usage is TRBJ1-1; TRBD1 agrees at 7 bases. The V segment lost 4 bases and the J segment 0 bases; nucleotides outside the gene matches: 5. The CDR3 is 15 amino acids. CDR1 is PRHDT, CDR2 FYEKMQ, per germline (reference sequence). In DNA, the CDR3 is TGTGCCAGCAGCTCGAATGACAGGGTGAACACTGAAGCTTTCTTT. It translates to CASSSNDRVNTEAFF.

The genes are TRBV6-4 and TRBJ1-1; D ambiguous. V was shortened by 0 bases and J by 0 bases, with 8 bases between the two germline ends. Germline V gives CDR1 MRHNA, CDR2 SNTAGT. This CDR3 has 15 amino acids. CDR3 DNA sequence: TGTGCCAGCAGTGACTCGCCGGGGATGAACACTGAAGCTTTCTTT. Protein: CASSDSPGMNTEAFF.

The chain links TRBV19 to TRBJ1-2; D may be TRBD1 (6 bases). Trimming left V 6 bases short and J 3 bases short, with 23 bases between. There are 17 residues in the CDR3. Germline CDR1 and CDR2: LNHDA and SQIVND (reference sequence). CDR3 amino acids: CASSIKADRILDYGYTF. As DNA, the CDR3 is TGTGCCAGTAGCATTAAGGCGGACAGAATACTAGACTATGGCTACACCTTC.

The chain combines TRBV30 with TRBJ1-5; 7 positions agree with TRBD1. CDR3 length equals 15 residues. V trimming: 0 bases; J trimming: 6 bases; junction bases outside the gene matches: 8. Germline V gene lookup returns CDR1 GTSNPN and CDR2 SVGIG (reference sequence). CDR3 in amino acids: CAWSVRRGLGQPQHF. The CDR3, as DNA: TGTGCCTGGAGTGTACGGAGGGGGCTGGGTCAGCCCCAGCATTTT.

Comments on this clone: One junction end disagrees with the germline gene, perhaps due to a read error. V gene TRBV5-1 combines with J gene TRBJ1-1, with 8 bases aligning to TRBD1. The germline gives CDR1 SGHRS, CDR2 YFSETQ. This CDR3 is 15 amino acids long. CDR3 DNA: TGCGCCAGCAACTTGGCCCAGGGGGCTTCCACTGAAGCTTTCTTT. Residues: CASNLAQGASTEAFF.

The genes are TRBV9 and TRBJ2-2; the D is unclear. Trimming cost V 4 bases and J 1 base, with 5 bases left between them. The CDR3 runs 13 residues. Germline CDR1 and CDR2: SGDLS and YYNGEE. The CDR3 region has the DNA TGTGCCAGCAGCCCAGTGAACACCGGGGAGCTGTTTTTT. It yields the protein CASSPVNTGELFF. The full variable domain, completed using reference TRBV9 and TRBJ2-2, is DSGVTQTPKHLITATGQRVTLRCSPRSGDLSVYWYQQSLDQGLQFLIQYYNGEERAKGNILERFSAQQFPDLHSELNLSSLELGDSALYFCASSPVNTGELFFGEGSRLTVL.

The chain has TRBV29-1 and TRBJ2-3, with a tentative D call TRBD2 (6 bases). V lost 8 bases, J lost 2 bases, and 14 bases lay in between. CDR1 is SQVTM, CDR2 ANQGSEA, per germline. The CDR3 totals 13 residues. DNA of the CDR3: TGCAGCCCCTGGGACTCCGACACAGATACGCAGTATTTT. Protein sequence: CSPWDSDTDTQYF.

V gene TRBV7-9 combines with J gene TRBJ1-1; tentatively, D is TRBD1 (5 bases). In germline, CDR1 is SEHNR, CDR2 FQNEAQ (reference sequence). The V gene lost 0 bases and the J gene lost 0 bases, with 8 bases spanning the gap. This CDR3 spans 15 amino acids. The CDR3 spells CASSLAKGVNTEAFF. For the CDR3, the DNA is TGTGCCAGCAGCTTAGCTAAAGGGGTGAACACTGAAGCTTTCTTT.

This clone was found once. V gene TRBV11-2 combines with J gene TRBJ2-7, with TRBD1 identical over 9 bases. The germline CDR1 and CDR2 sequences are SGHAT and FQNNGV. J was trimmed by 5 bases and V by 5 bases; bases with no gene match: 10. The CDR3 sequence is 15 residues long. CDR3: CASSPNGTGRNEQYF. For the CDR3, the DNA is TGTGCCAGCAGCCCTAACGGGACAGGGCGGAACGAGCAGTACTTC. The whole variable domain, remainder taken from reference TRBV11-2 and TRBJ2-7, is EAGVAQSPRYKIIEKRQSVAFWCNPISGHATLYWYQQILGQGPKLLIQFQNNGVVDDSQLPKDRFSAERLKGVDSTLKIQPAKLEDSAVYLCASSPNGTGRNEQYFGPGTRLTVT.

The genes are TRBV7-9 and TRBJ2-3; unclear D gene. The CDR3 contains 13 residues. Germline values: CDR1 SEHNR, CDR2 FQNEAQ (reference sequence). V shed 0 bases and J shed 2 bases, with 3 bases lying between them. The CDR3 nucleotides read TGTGCCAGCAGCTTAGCTCTCACAGATACGCAGTATTTT. Translating it yields CASSLALTDTQYF.

This chain links TRBV4-1 with TRBJ1-2; unclear D gene. With 2 bases removed from V and 0 bases from J, the gap between germline ends came to 10 bases. This CDR3 is 15 amino acids long. The germline V gene encodes CDR1 MGHRA and CDR2 YSYEKL. The CDR3 spells CASSQYTESNYGYTF. The CDR3 DNA reads as TGCGCCAGCAGCCAATATACTGAATCTAACTATGGCTACACCTTC.

The rearrangement links TRBV2 to TRBJ2-5; maybe TRBD1 (6 bases). The germline V and J ends were trimmed by 6 bases and 3 bases, with 17 bases remaining between them. CDR3 size: 15 residues. Per the germline V gene, CDR1 is SNHLY and CDR2 is FYNNEI. The CDR3 sequence is CASRAPGHPKETQYF. CDR3 bases: TGTGCCAGCAGAGCACCGGGACATCCCAAAGAGACCCAGTACTTC.

The rearrangement joins TRBV5-6 to TRBJ1-5; the D gene is possibly TRBD1 (6 bases). The CDR3 is made up of 16 amino acids. V dropped 4 bases and J dropped 2 bases, with 16 bases sitting between them. Germline V lookup: CDR1 SGHDT, CDR2 YYEEEE. CDR3 in DNA: TGTGCCAGCAGCCGGCACCTGACAGGCGGCAATCAGCCCCAGCATTTT. As protein: CASSRHLTGGNQPQHF.

V is TRBV7-3 and J is TRBJ2-3; 11 bases agree with TRBD2. Germline-derived CDR1 and CDR2 are SGHTA and FQGTGA. This CDR3 is 15 amino acids long. V lost 5 bases, J lost 2 bases, and 3 bases stayed unmatched. CDR3: CASSPSGGNTDTQYF. In DNA form, the CDR3 reads TGTGCCAGCAGCCCTAGCGGGGGGAACACAGATACGCAGTATTTT.

The V gene is TRBV30, the J gene TRBJ1-5; a possible D gene is TRBD1 (5 bases). This CDR3 comprises 13 residues. V was clipped by 1 base and J by 7 bases, with 11 bases between them. Germline-derived CDR1 and CDR2 are GTSNPN and SVGIG (reference sequence). CDR3 amino acids: CAWSAWGSQPQHF. CDR3 coding DNA: TGTGCCTGGAGTGCTTGGGGCAGCCAGCCCCAGCATTTT.

The chain couples TRBV5-4 to TRBJ2-7; 8 nucleotides agree with TRBD2. The germline CDR1 and CDR2 sequences are SGHNT and YYREEE (reference sequence). V gave up 1 base and J gave up 3 bases; unmatched junction bases: 9. The CDR3 is made up of 16 amino acids. In nucleotides, the CDR3 is TGTGCCAGCAGCTTGAGACGAGCGGGAGTGGTCTACGAGCAGTACTTC. This codes for CASSLRRAGVVYEQYF.

The rearrangement links TRBV23-1 to TRBJ2-1, with 9 bases matching TRBD1. TRBV23-1 is classed as an ORF, of uncertain function. CDR3 length: 14 amino acids. V lost 8 bases to trimming and J lost 8 bases; unmatched junction nucleotides: 10. The CDR3 DNA reads as TGCGCCAGCCTTGGGAGGGACAGGGCCGATGAGCAGTTCTTC. Its translation is CASLGRDRADEQFF.

The rearrangement links TRBV5-4 to TRBJ2-1; no clear D gene. This CDR3 has 14 amino acids. The V end was cut by 0 bases, the J end by 0 bases, with 4 bases between. Germline V lookup: CDR1 SGHNT, CDR2 YYREEE (reference sequence). CDR3 amino acids: CASSLASSYNEQFF. As DNA, the CDR3 is TGTGCCAGCAGCTTGGCTAGCTCCTACAATGAGCAGTTCTTC.

This clone showed up just once. This chain links TRBV4-3 with TRBJ2-5; 12 bases map to TRBD2. This CDR3 has 16 amino acids. Germline CDR1 LGHNA, CDR2 YSLEER. After removal of 0 bases from V and 4 bases from J, the junction contained 3 bases not matched to a gene. The CDR3 protein is CASSQDSGLAGETQYF. CDR3 in DNA: TGCGCCAGCAGCCAAGATTCGGGACTAGCGGGAGAGACCCAGTACTTC.

The chain is built from TRBV6-5 and TRBJ2-1, with D uncertain. V was cut by 2 bases and J by 7 bases, with 9 bases left in between. There are 13 residues in the CDR3. Germline CDR1 and CDR2: MNHEY and SVGAGI. CDR3 nucleotides: TGTGCCAGCAGTTACGGGTGGGCGAATGAGCAGTTCTTC. Translated, it gives CASSYGWANEQFF.

The chain employs TRBV9 and TRBJ2-7; 8 nucleotides align to TRBD2. The CDR3 covers 18 residues. The J segment lost 5 bases and the V segment lost 4 bases, leaving 20 bases of the junction unmatched. CDR1 is SGDLS, CDR2 YYNGEE, per germline. CDR3 bases: TGTGCCAGCAGCTCAAGTGGCCGCGGGAGGAGTAAGGAGGACGAGCAGTACTTC. It encodes CASSSSGRGRSKEDEQYF.

The CDR3 nucleotides read TGTGCCAGCAGGCTAGTAGAGAGCTACGAGCAGTACTTC. Its protein is CASRLVESYEQYF. This chain links TRBV6-6 with TRBJ2-7; D is unclear. V was shortened by 6 bases and J by 3 bases, with 12 bases between the two germline ends. Germline V gene data show CDR1 as MNHNY and CDR2 as SVGAGI (reference sequence). The CDR3 sequence is 13 residues long.

This clone occurred once. The chain couples TRBV30 to TRBJ1-1; TRBD1 aligns across 9 bases. This CDR3 comprises 15 residues. V shed 2 bases, J shed 2 bases, and the junction held 6 bases outside the gene matches. CDR1 and CDR2 (germline): GTSNPN, SVGIG (reference sequence). CDR3 amino acids: CAWSQGTGRNTEAFF. In DNA, the CDR3 is TGTGCCTGGAGTCAAGGGACAGGGCGAAACACTGAAGCTTTCTTT. Full variable domain (rest looked up from reference TRBV30 and TRBJ1-1): SQTIHQWPATLVQPVGSPLSLECTVEGTSNPNLYWYRQAAGRGLQLLFYSVGIGQISSEVPQNLSASRPQDRQFILSSKKLLLSDSGFYLCAWSQGTGRNTEAFFGQGTRLTVV.

V usage is TRBV4-1 and J usage is TRBJ2-4, with D possibly being TRBD1 (5 bases). The CDR3 sequence is 16 residues long. The V gene lost 1 base and the J gene lost 0 bases, with 10 bases spanning the gap. Germline V lookup: CDR1 MGHRA, CDR2 YSYEKL. The CDR3 is CASSQVMGQAKNIQYF. The CDR3 coding sequence is TGCGCCAGCAGCCAAGTAATGGGGCAAGCCAAAAACATTCAGTACTTC.

V is TRBV27 and J is TRBJ1-1; weak D call: TRBD1 (6 bases). The CDR3 runs to 17 residues. V lost 3 bases to trimming and J lost 5 bases, with 22 bases between them. Germline V gene lookup returns CDR1 MNHEY and CDR2 SMNVEV (reference sequence). The CDR3 nucleotides read TGTGCCAGCAGTTTCATACAGGGTGCCTTGGATGGGACTGAAGCTTTCTTT. Residues: CASSFIQGALDGTEAFF.